The source of this TCR beta chain is a study of T cell responses to AZD1222 COVID-19 vaccine. The overall study: Second doses at about 4 or about 12 weeks were pooled. Study-wide results and caveats: Spike-specific TCR breadth and depth grew following two AZD1222 doses. Donor demographics were predominantly white British with a female majority; clonal diversity may be underestimated.

With 5 bases removed from V and 2 bases from J, the gap between germline ends came to 31 bases. The CDR3 extends over 21 amino acids. Germline loops: CDR1 LNHDA, CDR2 SQIVND (reference sequence). Here immunoSEQ multiplex PCR was the method, and the copy in TCRdb shows in-frame clones only, minus some. The sample gives some 130,000 clones, 75% to 95% of which show up once; approximately 2.8% is in the top ten. This clone appeared a single time. Its antigen remains unknown. Sample: peripheral blood, taken on day 0 of AZD1222 vaccination. V gene TRBV19 combines with J gene TRBJ1-5; D possibly corresponds to TRBD1 (5 bases). The sequence came from an adult in good health. The CDR3 loop is CASSPLIGPGRKVGGNQPQHF. DNA for the CDR3: TGTGCCAGTAGTCCACTTATAGGCCCAGGCCGTAAGGTAGGGGGCAATCAGCCCCAGCATTTT. Looking up the rest from reference TRBV19 and TRBJ1-5 gives the full variable domain: DGGITQSPKYLFRKEGQNVTLSCEQNLNHDAMYWYRQDPGQGLRLIYYSQIVNDFQKGDIAEGYSVSREKKESFPLTVTSAQKNPTAFYLCASSPLIGPGRKVGGNQPQHFGDGTRLSIL.